One sample yielded the 21 T cell receptor beta chains listed below, sequenced in a study of beta chain features in type 1 diabetes. Their antigens remain unidentified. Whole-study results and caveats: TCRB CDR3s from Type 1 diabetes patients were moderately but significantly shorter in all four CD4+ subsets.

Every isolated RNA sample was fully reverse transcribed, so sequencing captured expressed TCRB transcripts. Some clones are missing from TCRdb's copy, which holds only in-frame ones; the method was immunoSEQ multiplex PCR. The repertoire includes hundreds of thousands of clones, over 12% of them detected once, and 0.04% sits in the top ten. Sequenced input: naive CD4+ T cells from blood. The source is a young man with type 1 diabetes.

A few counts support this clone. The chain links TRBV30 to TRBJ1-6; D remains unclear. The CDR3 is made up of 11 amino acids. The ends were cut back, 3 bases at V and 7 bases at J, with 4 bases in the middle. The germline V gene has CDR1 GTSNPN and CDR2 SVGIG (reference sequence). CDR3 sequence: CAWSLNSPLHF. The CDR3 DNA is TGTGCCTGGAGCCTGAATTCACCCCTCCACTTT.

This clone appeared a few times. This sequence joins TRBV15 and TRBJ2-1; the D gene is possibly TRBD2 (6 bases). Germline V gene sequence: CDR1 LNHNV, CDR2 YYDKDF (reference sequence). This CDR3 comprises 20 residues. Deletions cut 4 bases from V and 0 bases from J, with 25 bases between. Written as DNA, the CDR3 is TGTGCCACCAGCACCCCTGGAGAATTAGCGGCCCTTAGCTCCTACAATGAGCAGTTCTTC. It translates to CATSTPGELAALSSYNEQFF.

This sequence joins TRBV7-2 and TRBJ2-3; D remains ambiguous. The V gene lost 4 bases and the J gene lost 1 base, with 9 bases spanning the gap. CDR1 is SGHTA, CDR2 FQGNSA, per germline. The CDR3 length is 14 residues. Here the CDR3 reads CASSWTGRTDTQYF. The DNA of the CDR3 is TGTGCCAGCAGCTGGACGGGTCGCACAGATACGCAGTATTTT.

The chain is built from TRBV23-1 and TRBJ2-5; maybe TRBD1 (6 bases). TRBV23-1 is noted as an ORF with a role that remains uncertain. The CDR3 runs to 17 residues. V lost 4 bases to trimming and J lost 7 bases, with 25 bases between them. Written as DNA, the CDR3 is TGCGCCAGCAGTCCACAATACTCCGGGACAAGACCTTGGACCCAGTACTTC. This codes for CASSPQYSGTRPWTQYF.

The rearrangement joins TRBV5-6 to TRBJ2-3, with D perhaps matching TRBD2 (6 bases). This CDR3 region has 17 residues. The V end was cut by 2 bases, the J end by 4 bases, with 20 bases between. Germline CDR1 and CDR2: SGHDT and YYEEEE. The CDR3 loop is CASSFRREVYRADTQYF. CDR3 DNA sequence: TGTGCCAGCAGCTTCAGGAGGGAAGTTTATCGGGCAGATACGCAGTATTTT.

The V gene is TRBV7-2, the J gene TRBJ2-5; D call uncertain. CDR1 and CDR2 (germline): SGHTA, FQGNSA. This CDR3 contains 13 residues. V shed 6 bases and J shed 4 bases, with 12 bases lying between them. The DNA for the CDR3 is TGTGCCAGCAGTATGGCCTCCACAGAGACCCAGTACTTC. This translates into CASSMASTETQYF. Looking up the rest from reference TRBV7-2 and TRBJ2-5 gives the full variable domain: GAGVSQSPSNKVTEKGKDVELRCDPISGHTALYWYRQSLGQGLEFLIYFQGNSAPDKSGLPSDRFSAERTGGSVSTLTIQRTQQEDSAVYLCASSMASTETQYFGPGTRLLVL.

V gene TRBV30 combines with J gene TRBJ2-4, with D unresolved. The V end was cut by 3 bases, the J end by 1 base, with 7 bases between. Germline CDR1 and CDR2: GTSNPN and SVGIG (reference sequence). This CDR3 comprises 13 residues. CDR3 sequence: CAWRPEAKNIQYF. CDR3 bases: TGTGCCTGGAGGCCTGAGGCCAAAAACATTCAGTACTTC.

Only a few counts were recorded for this clone. This chain uses TRBV6-6 with TRBJ2-3, with a tentative D call TRBD2 (5 bases). This CDR3 contains 14 residues. Germline CDR1 and CDR2: MNHNY and SVGAGI (reference sequence). The V gene lost 7 bases and the J gene lost 4 bases, with 15 bases spanning the gap. In DNA, the CDR3 is TGTGCCAGCACCTTTATCGAGGAGGCAGATACGCAGTATTTT. Protein: CASTFIEEADTQYF.

The genes are TRBV11-2 and TRBJ2-6; 8 nucleotides agree with TRBD1. The CDR3 is 17 amino acids. V lost 5 bases to trimming and J lost 0 bases; unmatched junction nucleotides: 6. The germline gives CDR1 SGHAT, CDR2 FQNNGV. The CDR3 DNA reads TGTGCCAGCAGCCTATGGACAGGGAGCTCTGGGGCCAACGTCCTGACTTTC. Translation: CASSLWTGSSGANVLTF.

The genes are TRBV15 and TRBJ2-7, with D tentatively TRBD1 (5 bases). Germline CDR1 LNHNV, CDR2 YYDKDF (reference sequence). With 6 bases removed from V and 5 bases from J, the gap between germline ends came to 14 bases. The CDR3 has 13 residues. The CDR3 here is CATRGLPMDEQYF. CDR3 bases: TGTGCCACCAGGGGGCTCCCGATGGACGAGCAGTACTTC.

The chain recombines TRBV20-1 with TRBJ2-5; D unresolved. V was cut by 8 bases and J by 5 bases, with 9 bases left in between. CDR1 DFQATT and CDR2 SNEGSKA come from the germline V gene (reference sequence). This CDR3 has 10 amino acids. The CDR3 is CSPLSETQYF. The CDR3, as DNA: TGCAGTCCCCTGTCGGAGACCCAGTACTTC.

The sample holds a few counts of this clone. The CDR3: CASLRRAAEQYF. The CDR3 DNA is TGCGCCAGCTTACGCAGGGCCGCCGAGCAGTACTTC. This chain connects TRBV10-1 to TRBJ2-7, with D perhaps TRBD1 (5 bases). The CDR3 length is 12 residues. V was trimmed by 8 bases and J by 6 bases, leaving 14 bases between them. Germline V gene lookup returns CDR1 WNHNN and CDR2 SYGVQD (reference sequence).

The chain links TRBV14 to TRBJ1-2; tentative D call: TRBD1 (6 bases). This CDR3 spans 13 amino acids. Trimming took 6 bases from V and 4 from J, leaving 12 bases between them. Germline CDR1 SGHDN, CDR2 FVKESK. The CDR3 loop reads CASSDRRIYGYTF. The CDR3 DNA is TGTGCCAGCAGTGACAGGAGGATCTATGGCTACACCTTC.

V and J are TRBV30 and TRBJ2-7; D unresolved. Trimming left V 2 bases short and J 3 bases short, with 11 bases between. This CDR3 region has 13 residues. CDR1 and CDR2 from the germline V gene are GTSNPN and SVGIG (reference sequence). The CDR3 sequence is CAWSMTTYYEQYF. In DNA form, the CDR3 reads TGTGCCTGGAGTATGACGACTTACTACGAGCAGTACTTC.

The rearrangement links TRBV5-1 to TRBJ1-1; 9 nucleotides agree with TRBD1. This CDR3 region has 14 residues. Germline V gene sequence: CDR1 SGHRS, CDR2 YFSETQ. V lost 7 bases to trimming and J lost 4 bases; unmatched junction nucleotides: 8. As DNA, the CDR3 is TGCGCCAGCTCACAGGGGGCGGTGACCACTGAAGCTTTCTTT. This codes for CASSQGAVTTEAFF.

CDR3 coding DNA: TGTGCCACCAGCAGAGATCCCTTAGCTGACTATGGCTACACCTTC. This translates into CATSRDPLADYGYTF. This chain connects TRBV15 to TRBJ1-2; D is unresolved. Germline V gene data show CDR1 as LNHNV and CDR2 as YYDKDF (reference sequence). The V end lost 0 bases, the J end lost 3 bases, and 11 bases lay between the germline ends. The CDR3 covers 15 residues. Combining the CDR3 with reference TRBV15 and TRBJ1-2 gives the whole variable domain DAMVIQNPRYQVTQFGKPVTLSCSQTLNHNVMYWYQQKSSQAPKLLFHYYDKDFNNEADTPDNFQSRRPNTSFCFLDIRSPGLGDTAMYLCATSRDPLADYGYTFGSGTRLTVV.

This clone was observed a few times. The chain links TRBV2 to TRBJ2-7; D remains ambiguous. V lost 2 bases and J lost 0, with 8 bases in between. CDR1 and CDR2 (germline): SNHLY, FYNNEI. The CDR3 is 14 amino acids. The DNA for the CDR3 is TGTGCCAGCAGTGAAAGGGCAGTCTCCTACGAGCAGTACTTC. It is translated as CASSERAVSYEQYF.

This chain joins TRBV5-6 and TRBJ2-1; D gene uncertain. CDR1 is SGHDT, CDR2 YYEEEE, per germline. Trimming took 0 bases from V and 0 from J, leaving 7 bases between them. The CDR3 extends over 15 amino acids. CDR3 nucleotides: TGTGCCAGCAGCTTGGTCGGCAGCTCCTACAATGAGCAGTTCTTC. Encoded protein: CASSLVGSSYNEQFF.

This clone has only a few counts. The chain joins TRBV30 to TRBJ1-1; 9 bases fit TRBD1. The CDR3 contains 13 residues. V was pared by 1 base and J by 13 bases, with 10 bases of the junction left unmatched. The germline CDR1 and CDR2 sequences are GTSNPN and SVGIG (reference sequence). This CDR3 is CAWSGTQGAGGFF. CDR3 coding DNA: TGTGCCTGGAGTGGAACACAGGGGGCTGGGGGTTTCTTT.

This clone was seen repeatedly, ten times or more. The V and J genes are TRBV10-3 and TRBJ2-3, with D perhaps given as TRBD1 or TRBD2 (5 bases each). CDR3 size: 14 residues. Germline loops: CDR1 ENHRY, CDR2 SYGVKD. Trimming took off 10 bases at V and 0 bases at J, with 14 bases between the two ends. The DNA of the CDR3 is TGTGCCACCCGGGATCCAGGGAGCACAGATACGCAGTATTTT. It encodes CATRDPGSTDTQYF.

This chain joins TRBV15 and TRBJ1-4; D is undetermined. Trimming shortened V by 0 bases and J by 8 bases, and 10 bases separated the two germline ends. This CDR3 comprises 14 residues. Germline V gene sequence: CDR1 LNHNV, CDR2 YYDKDF (reference sequence). In nucleotides, the CDR3 is TGTGCCACCAGCAGAGATGGTGGTTGGGAAAAACTGTTTTTT. Translating gives CATSRDGGWEKLFF.